This T cell receptor beta chain was captured by sequencing in a study of shared clonotypes between healthy human individuals. Assay: immunoSEQ multiplex PCR; the TCRdb copy retains only in-frame clones and omits some. The sample has about 1.1 million clones; roughly 80% are singletons. Notes on the study in general: An expected dependence of interdonor clonotype sharing on sequencing depth was noted.

To note about this clone: Its antigen is still unknown.

Germline V gene sequence: CDR1 MGHDK, CDR2 SYGVNS. The CDR3 has 15 residues. Trimming left V 4 bases short and J 6 bases short, with 18 bases between. This clonotype was obtained from a man aged 18 to 30 in good health. Some clones in this sample may be carry-over from other donors' samples. Material: memory CD4+ T cells from PBMCs. Regarding subset: CD45RA-negative fraction. The rearrangement joins TRBV25-1 to TRBJ1-2, with a tentative D call TRBD1 (5 bases). DNA of the CDR3: TGTGCCAGCAGTGTCCCCGGGGCCCAGGAAGATGGCTACACCTTC. Protein product: CASSVPGAQEDGYTF.